This entry features one T cell receptor beta chain sequence. In the original workflow: Estimation of nucleated cell counts relied on the amplification of reference gene primers. Clones were sequenced by immunoSEQ multiplex PCR, and TCRdb holds only the in-frame ones, with some missing. V, J and clone size reflect that table, while D and trimming were determined from the DNA. The sample lists around 400,000 clones; about 87% were seen once. Enrolment of Seattle patients took place during active infection, and they were followed longitudinally. Per germline, CDR1 MNHEY and CDR2 SVGAGI. The CDR3 is made up of 15 amino acids. The J segment lost 2 bases and the V segment lost 5 bases, leaving 8 bases of the junction unmatched. The data derive from a study of blood T cell repertoires in COVID-19. In the study overall: Italy, Spain and the United States were the sources of the convalescent and acute COVID-19 samples.

This TCR derives from a woman in her fifties or sixties with COVID-19, enrolled during active disease. The chain joins TRBV6-5 to TRBJ1-1; 7 bases fit TRBD1. Sequencing was done on a sample of peripheral blood. CDR3 in amino acids: CASSQTGFGNTEAFF. The CDR3 DNA is TGTGCCAGCAGTCAGACAGGGTTCGGTAACACTGAAGCTTTCTTT.